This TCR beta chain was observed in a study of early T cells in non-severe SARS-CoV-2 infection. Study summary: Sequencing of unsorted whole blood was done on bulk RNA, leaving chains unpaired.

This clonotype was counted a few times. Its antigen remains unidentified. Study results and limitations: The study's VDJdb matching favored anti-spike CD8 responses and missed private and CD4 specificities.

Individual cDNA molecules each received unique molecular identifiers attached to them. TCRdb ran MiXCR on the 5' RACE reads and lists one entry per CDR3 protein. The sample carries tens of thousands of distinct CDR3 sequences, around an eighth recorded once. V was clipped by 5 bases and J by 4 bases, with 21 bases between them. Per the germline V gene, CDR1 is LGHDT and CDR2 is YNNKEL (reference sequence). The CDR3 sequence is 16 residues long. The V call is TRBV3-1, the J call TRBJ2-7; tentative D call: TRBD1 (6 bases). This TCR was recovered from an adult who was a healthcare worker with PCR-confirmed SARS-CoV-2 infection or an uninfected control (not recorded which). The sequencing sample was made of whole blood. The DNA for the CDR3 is TGTGCCAGCAGCACCGCACAGGGACCAGGGTTTTACGAGCAGTACTTC. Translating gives CASSTAQGPGFYEQYF.